This is a list of T cell receptor beta chains from one sample in a study. TCRdb re-called the 5' RACE reads with MiXCR, one entry per CDR3 protein. Of about 32,000 distinct CDR3 sequences in the sample, roughly a quarter were seen once. Source material: memory CD4+ T cells sorted from blood. Receptors were obtained from a female donor with breast cancer. Both conserved end residues are part of each CDR3. D genes are given only for firm matches. Rows give clone size only sometimes, using once, few, many, or a class for an expanded clone.

v_gene: TRBV27
j_gene: TRBJ2-7
d_gene: TRBD1
abundance: many
CDR3nt: TGTGCCAGCAGTTCCTCCGGGACAGGGGGTCCCGAGCAGTACTTC
CDR3aa: CASSSSGTGGPEQYF

v_gene: TRBV11-2
j_gene: TRBJ2-3
d_gene: -
abundance: -
CDR3nt: TGTGCCAGCAGCTTAGGAGGTGGACTCACAGATACGCAGTATTTT
CDR3aa: CASSLGGGLTDTQYF

v_gene: TRBV5-1
j_gene: TRBJ2-3
d_gene: TRBD2
abundance: many
CDR3nt: TGCGCCAGCAGCTTAGCGGGAAGCACAGATACGCAGTATTTT
CDR3aa: CASSLAGSTDTQYF

v_gene: TRBV12-3/TRBV12-4
j_gene: TRBJ2-6
d_gene: TRBD2
abundance: few
CDR3nt: TGTGCCAGCAGTTACCTAGCGGAACCTCTAGGGGCCAACGTCCTGACTTTC
CDR3aa: CASSYLAEPLGANVLTF

v_gene: TRBV27
j_gene: TRBJ2-7
d_gene: TRBD2
abundance: -
CDR3nt: TGTGCCAGCAGTGTAGCGGGAGACGCCGTCTCCTACGAGCAGTACTTC
CDR3aa: CASSVAGDAVSYEQYF

v_gene: TRBV6-6
j_gene: TRBJ2-3
d_gene: -
abundance: -
CDR3nt: TGTACCAGCACCCTAAGGGGGGTGGCAGATACGCAGTATTTT
CDR3aa: CTSTLRGVADTQYF

v_gene: TRBV6-5
j_gene: TRBJ1-2
d_gene: -
abundance: medium-sized
CDR3nt: TGTGCCAGCAGTGGGACGGGCTATGGCTACACCTTC
CDR3aa: CASSGTGYGYTF

v_gene: TRBV6-5
j_gene: TRBJ1-5
d_gene: -
abundance: many
CDR3nt: TGTGCCAGCAGTTACCCCGACCGTCCCCAGCATTTT
CDR3aa: CASSYPDRPQHF

v_gene: TRBV27
j_gene: TRBJ1-2
d_gene: -
abundance: -
CDR3nt: TGTGCCAGCAGTTCCCGACAGAGAACTACCCTCTATGGCTACACCTTC
CDR3aa: CASSSRQRTTLYGYTF

v_gene: TRBV6-5
j_gene: TRBJ2-5
d_gene: -
abundance: -
CDR3nt: TGTGCCAGCAGTTACGGGGTCGCTGGGGGGAAACCCCAAGAGACCCAGTACTTC
CDR3aa: CASSYGVAGGKPQETQYF

v_gene: TRBV6-6
j_gene: TRBJ1-2
d_gene: -
abundance: -
CDR3nt: TGTGCCAGCAAGGGGGTCGCTAACTATGGCTACACCTTC
CDR3aa: CASKGVANYGYTF

v_gene: TRBV6-5
j_gene: TRBJ1-1
d_gene: -
abundance: medium-sized
CDR3nt: TGTGCCACCTTGGAGGGTAAGGGTGAAGCTTTCTTT
CDR3aa: CATLEGKGEAFF

v_gene: TRBV7-3
j_gene: TRBJ2-3
d_gene: -
abundance: many
CDR3nt: TGTGCCAGCAGCCCGATAGCGTCAGATACGCAGTATTTT
CDR3aa: CASSPIASDTQYF

v_gene: TRBV5-1
j_gene: TRBJ2-3
d_gene: TRBD2
abundance: few
CDR3nt: TGCGCCAGCAGGACTAGCGGGGGGGCGTTAGATACGCAGTATTTT
CDR3aa: CASRTSGGALDTQYF

v_gene: TRBV6-5
j_gene: TRBJ1-5
d_gene: -
abundance: medium-sized
CDR3nt: TGTGCCAGCAGTTATGGCCCCGGGAGTCAGCCCCAGCATTTT
CDR3aa: CASSYGPGSQPQHF

v_gene: TRBV20-1
j_gene: TRBJ1-6
d_gene: TRBD1
abundance: once
CDR3nt: TGCAGTGCTAGGAGGACAGGGGTAGGGAATGCACCCCTCCACTTT
CDR3aa: CSARRTGVGNAPLHF

v_gene: TRBV9
j_gene: TRBJ1-5
d_gene: -
abundance: medium-sized
CDR3nt: TGTGCCAGCAGCGTAGGGGCAGATTACAATCAGCCCCAGCATTTT
CDR3aa: CASSVGADYNQPQHF

v_gene: TRBV4-3
j_gene: TRBJ2-7
d_gene: -
abundance: -
CDR3nt: TGCGCCAGCAGCCCGGAGAGCGGAAAACCCTACGAGCAGTACTTC
CDR3aa: CASSPESGKPYEQYF

v_gene: TRBV9
j_gene: TRBJ1-1
d_gene: -
abundance: medium-sized
CDR3nt: TGTGCCAGCAGCGTAGGAGGTGCCGAAGCTTTCTTT
CDR3aa: CASSVGGAEAFF

v_gene: TRBV28
j_gene: TRBJ2-3
d_gene: TRBD1
abundance: -
CDR3nt: TGTGCCAGCAGATCCGACAGGGGCCCCTTCTTCGCAGATACGCAGTATTTT
CDR3aa: CASRSDRGPFFADTQYF

v_gene: TRBV7-8
j_gene: TRBJ2-1
d_gene: TRBD2
abundance: few
CDR3nt: TGTGCCAGCAGCTTAGAGGGACTAGCGGGGGACAATGAGCAGTTCTTC
CDR3aa: CASSLEGLAGDNEQFF

v_gene: TRBV6-2/TRBV6-3
j_gene: TRBJ2-5
d_gene: -
abundance: medium-sized
CDR3nt: TGTGCCAGCAGTTCACAAGAGACCCAGTACTTC
CDR3aa: CASSSQETQYF

v_gene: TRBV10-1
j_gene: TRBJ2-7
d_gene: TRBD1
abundance: few
CDR3nt: TGCGCCAGCAGTGAGGACGGGGACAGCAGTTCCTACGAGCAGTACTTC
CDR3aa: CASSEDGDSSSYEQYF